This TCR beta chain was captured by sequencing in a study of T cell clonality in common variable immunodeficiency. This clone was observed at least ten times. The antigen is undetermined. The read is 3 residues too short to cover the CDR3 end, so that end is filled in from the germline J gene. Data came from immunoSEQ multiplex PCR; TCRdb stores just in-frame clones and leaves some out. The sample is made up of fewer than 40,000 clones, none counted only once. Points from the study as a whole: TCRbeta clonality was increased in CVID versus healthy controls. Reportedly, TCR beta sequences from common variable immunodeficiency showed fewer deletions and N-nucleotide insertions. Repertoire-complication correlations in CVID were limited by patient heterogeneity. T cell subpopulation sequencing would be needed to explain CVID clonality.

The CDR3 contains 16 residues. V gave up 0 bases and J gave up 2 bases; unmatched junction bases: 4. The sequencing input was peripheral blood mononuclear cells. V and J are TRBV12-3 or TRBV12-4 and TRBJ1-3; 7 bases line up with TRBD1. This sequence originates from a human donor with common variable immunodeficiency. CDR3 region: CASSLAGRGAGNTIYF. The CDR3 bases that were read are TGTGCCAGCAGTTTAGCCGGCAGGGGGGCTGGAAACACC.